This T cell receptor beta chain was identified during a study of blood T cells in healthy people across ages (dated by TCRdb to between 2014 and 2016). A note on the overall study: In model experiments, roughly one uniquely barcoded TCR beta cDNA molecule per two T cells was captured by template switching. The study measured age-related changes in TCR beta repertoire diversity using deep sequencing normalized with unique cDNA molecular identifiers. Four age groups were formed from the donors: young (average about 15 years), middle-aged (around 37), aged (about 62) and long-lived (approximately 78). Donors of different ages were randomly distributed across sequencing lanes to avoid experimental bias. For two donors (one aged 18 to 30 and one aged 80 or older), the study analyzed two additional independent replicas of 1 million unique cDNA reads from the same blood draw.

V and J lose 6 bases and 4 bases, and a span of 18 bases separates them. Via the germline V gene, CDR1 is SNHLY and CDR2 FYNNEI. The CDR3 has 15 amino acids, counting the end cysteine and phenylalanine. Just CDR3 DNA is preserved here, 45 bases in frame from base 1. Library preparation employed 5' RACE. A second PCR of about 6 to 11 cycles was performed with a sample-barcoded 5' primer and a J-beta primer mix. Each TCR beta cDNA molecule received a unique molecular identifier from a template-switch 5' adaptor carrying 12 random nucleotides. Each sample yielded at least 2.5 million CDR3-containing paired-end reads. The Mint cDNA synthesis kit, primed by a TRBC-specific oligonucleotide, was used to synthesize first-strand cDNA from all RNA. Following uracil-DNA glycosylase treatment, all cDNA underwent a first 18-cycle PCR with the universal primers M1SS and BC2_uni_R. For the original study's pipeline: For normalization, 1 million high-quality reads were randomly selected from each sample, with every read carrying a distinct molecular identifier. Instead of being binned into consensus sequences, reads with shared molecular identifiers were discarded. CDR3 identification, clonotype clustering and error correction used MiTCR with a Q25 quality threshold and the strictest error-elimination algorithm. Lower-bound total TCR beta diversity was estimated with a nonparametric unseen species model using Euler transformation. TCRdb applied fastp at Q25 and MiXCR to the public reads, then kept only in-frame beta chains. Each CDR3 protein gets just one entry, which takes the most common genes and DNA from the rows behind it. The V and J calls, along with clone size, are taken from TCRdb and not from the paper's own processing. The sample yields some 1.8 million distinct CDR3 sequences; 35% to 50% were counted once. Roughly 23% of the sample comes from the top ten.

With regard to this clonotype: Its binding antigen is unknown. Within one base of it there is no much larger clone, and no base qualities were kept.

The donors were under 40 Caucasian individuals from Russia, aged roughly 6 to 100 years, who were systemically healthy. Each donor gave ten milliliters of peripheral blood, drawn into EDTA-treated Vacutainer tubes. PBMCs were isolated by Ficoll-Paque density-gradient centrifugation, with at least 7 million obtained per sample. Trizol reagent was used to extract total RNA from PBMCs, with at least 5.5 micrograms per sample. The percentages of naive CD45RAhigh/CD27high T cells were determined by flow cytometry on a PBMC aliquot from every donor. Results the study describes overall, beyond this receptor: Observed TCR beta diversity per million T cells fell roughly linearly with age, and a significant reduction was already apparent by age around 44. Conclusive comparison of naive and antigen-experienced compartments was prevented by the profiling of bulk unsorted PBMCs. Because the CMV infection status of the donors was unknown, age-related changes in expanded clonotypes may potentially have been confounded. Total diversity estimates from one million sequenced T cells were considered lower bounds and underestimates. The long-lived group showed more naive CD4+ T cells, fewer expanded clones and increased TCR diversity than the aged group, suggesting age selection. A strong correlation was found between observed TCR beta diversity and the percentage of naive T cells measured by flow cytometry.

Sample: blood. Recombination connected TRBV2 to TRBJ2-5; the D gene may be TRBD1 or TRBD2, since each aligns over 6 bases. The source of this sequence is a human donor in good health. The CDR3 region: CASRVGGPGAETQYF. The DNA sequence is as follows: TGTGCCAGCAGGGTCGGGGGCCCCGGGGCAGAGACCCAGTACTTC.